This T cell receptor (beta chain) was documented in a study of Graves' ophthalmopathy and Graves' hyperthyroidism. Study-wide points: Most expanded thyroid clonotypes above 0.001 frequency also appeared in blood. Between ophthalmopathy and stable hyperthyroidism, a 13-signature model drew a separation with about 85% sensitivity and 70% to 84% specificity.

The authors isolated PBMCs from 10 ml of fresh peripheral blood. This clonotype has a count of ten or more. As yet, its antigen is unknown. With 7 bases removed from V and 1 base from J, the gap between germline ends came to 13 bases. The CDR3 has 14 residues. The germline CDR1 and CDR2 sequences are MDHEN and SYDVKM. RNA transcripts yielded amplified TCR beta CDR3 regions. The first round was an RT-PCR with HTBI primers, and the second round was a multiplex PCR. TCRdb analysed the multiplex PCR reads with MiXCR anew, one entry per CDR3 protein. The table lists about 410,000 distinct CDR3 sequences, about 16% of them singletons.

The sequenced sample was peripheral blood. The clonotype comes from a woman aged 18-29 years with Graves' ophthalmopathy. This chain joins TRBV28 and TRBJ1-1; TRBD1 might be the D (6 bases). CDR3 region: CASTRGAGNTEAFF. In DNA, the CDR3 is TGTGCCAGCACCCGGGGGGCGGGGAACACTGAAGCTTTCTTT.